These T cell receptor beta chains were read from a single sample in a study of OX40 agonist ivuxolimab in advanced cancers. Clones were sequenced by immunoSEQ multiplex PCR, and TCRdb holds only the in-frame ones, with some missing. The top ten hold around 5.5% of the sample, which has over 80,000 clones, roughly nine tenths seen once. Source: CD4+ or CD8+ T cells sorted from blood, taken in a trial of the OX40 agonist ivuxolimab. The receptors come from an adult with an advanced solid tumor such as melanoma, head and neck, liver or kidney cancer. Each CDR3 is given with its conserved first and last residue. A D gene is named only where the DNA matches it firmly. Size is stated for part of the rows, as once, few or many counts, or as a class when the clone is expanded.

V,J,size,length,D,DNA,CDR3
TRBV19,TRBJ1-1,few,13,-,TGTGCCAGTCGCTTGGGGGAATATACTGAAGCTTTCTTT,CASRLGEYTEAFF
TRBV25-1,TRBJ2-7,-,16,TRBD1,TGTGCCAGCAGCTCGGGGACAGGTCTACAATCCTACGAGCAGTACTTC,CASSSGTGLQSYEQYF
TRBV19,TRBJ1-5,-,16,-,TGTGCCAGTACCCCATGGGGGGATTATAGCAATCAGCCCCAGCATTTT,CASTPWGDYSNQPQHF
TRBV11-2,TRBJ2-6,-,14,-,TGTGCCAGCAGCTTAAGAAACAGAAACAACGTCCTGACTTTC,CASSLRNRNNVLTF
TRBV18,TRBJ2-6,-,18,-,TGTGCCAGCTCACCTTGGGGCCCTGACAGACCTGGGGCCAACGTCCTGACTTTC,CASSPWGPDRPGANVLTF
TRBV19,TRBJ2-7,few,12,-,TGTGCCAGTAGTTACCGGGGTAACGAGCAGTACTTC,CASSYRGNEQYF
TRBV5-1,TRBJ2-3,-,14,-,TGCGCCAGCAGCTTAGGATGGCCATCAGATACGCAGTATTTT,CASSLGWPSDTQYF
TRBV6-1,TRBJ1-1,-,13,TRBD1,TGTGCCAGCAAGAAGACAGGGACAACTGAAGCTTTCTTT,CASKKTGTTEAFF
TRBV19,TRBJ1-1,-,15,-,TGTGCCAGTAGTATAGATGTCAAGGGTAGCACTGAAGCTTTCTTT,CASSIDVKGSTEAFF
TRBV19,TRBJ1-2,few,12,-,TGTGCCAGTAGGGGGACCGCTGGCGGCTACACCTTC,CASRGTAGGYTF
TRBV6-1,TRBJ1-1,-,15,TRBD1,TGTGCCAGCAGCTACGACAGGGCCTTGAACACTGAAGCTTTCTTT,CASSYDRALNTEAFF
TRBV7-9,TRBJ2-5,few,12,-,TGTGCCAGCAGCCCCTACCAAGAGACCCAGTACTTC,CASSPYQETQYF
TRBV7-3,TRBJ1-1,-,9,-,TGTGCCAGCAGCTTAGTCCCAGTCTTT,CASSLVPVF
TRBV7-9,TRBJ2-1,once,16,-,TGTGCCAGCAGCTTAGGCGCAGGGACTTCCGGGGGAGAGCAGTTCTTC,CASSLGAGTSGGEQFF
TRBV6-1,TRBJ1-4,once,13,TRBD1,TGTGCCAGCAATGACAGGGCGAATGAAAAACTGTTTTTT,CASNDRANEKLFF
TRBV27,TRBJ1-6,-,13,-,TGTGCCAGCAGCTACAGGGAGGATTCACCCCTCCACTTT,CASSYREDSPLHF
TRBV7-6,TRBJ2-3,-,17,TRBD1,TGTGCCAGCAGCCCCCAAGGACAGGGAGGTGTTACAGATACGCAGTATTTT,CASSPQGQGGVTDTQYF
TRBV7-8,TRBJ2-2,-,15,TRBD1,TGTGCCAGCAGCAAGGGACAGGGCAACACCGGGGAGCTGTTTTTT,CASSKGQGNTGELFF
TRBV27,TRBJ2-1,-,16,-,TGTGCCAGCAGTCGCGTAGGGTCGCCGTTGTACAATGAGCAGTTCTTC,CASSRVGSPLYNEQFF
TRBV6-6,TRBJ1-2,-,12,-,TGTGCCAGCAGACAAAACTTTGGGGGCTACACCTTC,CASRQNFGGYTF
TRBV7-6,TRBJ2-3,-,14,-,TGTGCCAGCAGCCTCGGCATGGGGACAGATACGCAGTATTTT,CASSLGMGTDTQYF
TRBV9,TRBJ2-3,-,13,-,TGTGCCAGCAGCCCCAGGGACCTCGGGACGCAGTATTTT,CASSPRDLGTQYF
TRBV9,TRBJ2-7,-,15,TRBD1,TGTGCCAGCAGCGCAGGACAGGGGTCCTCCTACGAGCAGTACTTC,CASSAGQGSSYEQYF
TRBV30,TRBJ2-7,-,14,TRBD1,TGTGCCTGGGTCGGGGGGACAGGGGACCACGAGCAGTACTTC,CAWVGGTGDHEQYF
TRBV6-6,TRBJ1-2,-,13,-,TGTGCCAGCAGTCCACTTAGAGTGGGCGGCTACACCTTC,CASSPLRVGGYTF
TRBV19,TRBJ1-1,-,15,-,TGTGCCAGTAGTCCACGGACGCAAATGAACACTGAAGCTTTCTTT,CASSPRTQMNTEAFF
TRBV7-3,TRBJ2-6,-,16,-,TGTGCCAGCAGCTTAATGGCGGGGTCCGGGGCCAACGTCCTGACTTTC,CASSLMAGSGANVLTF
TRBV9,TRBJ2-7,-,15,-,TGTGCCAGCAGCGTAGATGTGGGGCCGACCTACGAGCAGTACTTC,CASSVDVGPTYEQYF
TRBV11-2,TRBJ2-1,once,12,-,TGTGCCAGCAGCTTAGCCGACAATGAGCAGTTCTTC,CASSLADNEQFF